This is a list of T cell receptor beta chains from one sample in a study of blood T cell repertoires in COVID-19. Profiled with immunoSEQ multiplex PCR; TCRdb holds only in-frame clones, not every one. In the table there are about 200,000 clones, about nine tenths of which are singletons. The specimen sequenced was peripheral blood. The source is a man aged 45-65 years with acute or convalescent COVID-19. CDR3s include the opening cysteine and the closing phenylalanine or tryptophan. A D gene is named only where the DNA matches it firmly. A clone size is listed for some rows: how often the clone was seen (once, few, many), or a class if it is expanded.

abundance	v_gene	j_gene	d_gene	CDR3nt	CDR3aa
NA	TRBV15	TRBJ2-7	NA	TGTGCCACCAGCCTTAATCAGGGATACGAGCAGTACTTC	CATSLNQGYEQYF
NA	TRBV5-6	TRBJ2-3	TRBD1	TGTGCCAGCAGCTGGACAGGGTCCGGCTACACAGATACGCAGTATTTT	CASSWTGSGYTDTQYF
NA	TRBV10-2	TRBJ2-5	NA	TGCGCCAGCCGGAGGGGCTCAGGGGGCCAAGAGACCCAGTACTTC	CASRRGSGGQETQYF
NA	TRBV6-5	TRBJ2-7	NA	TGTGCCAGCAGTTCGACAGGAGTATACGAGCAGTACTTC	CASSSTGVYEQYF
NA	TRBV5-1	TRBJ2-1	TRBD2	TGCGCCAGCAGCTTCGCTAGCGGGGGCTCCTACAATGAGCAGTTCTTC	CASSFASGGSYNEQFF
once	TRBV7-2	TRBJ1-2	NA	TGTGCCAGCAGCTTAGCTGCCATGAGGGGCTACACCTTC	CASSLAAMRGYTF
NA	TRBV6-5	TRBJ2-3	TRBD1	TGTGCCAGCATCCTGACAGGGCCCACAGATACGCAGTATTTT	CASILTGPTDTQYF
NA	TRBV6-5	TRBJ1-3	NA	TGTGCCAGCGAAGGGGGCTCTGGAAACACCATATATTTT	CASEGGSGNTIYF
NA	TRBV7-8	TRBJ1-2	TRBD1	TGTGCCAGCAGCTTACAAGGACAGGGAAGTACCCCCTCGGGCTACACCTTC	CASSLQGQGSTPSGYTF
NA	TRBV10-3	TRBJ2-7	TRBD1	TGTGCCAGCAACCGGGACAGGGGCTACGAGCAGTACTTC	CASNRDRGYEQYF
NA	TRBV11-1	TRBJ1-1	NA	TGTGCCAGCAGCTATACACAGGAGAACACTGAAGCTTTCTTT	CASSYTQENTEAFF
NA	TRBV6-1	TRBJ1-5	NA	TGTGCCAGCAGTGTCCGTGCTCCAGGGAGCAATCAGCCCCAGCATTTT	CASSVRAPGSNQPQHF
NA	TRBV2	TRBJ1-2	TRBD1	TGTGCCAGCAGTGAATATGGACAGGTTCCTTATGGCTACACCTTC	CASSEYGQVPYGYTF
NA	TRBV19	TRBJ1-1	TRBD1	TGTGCCAGTAGTATTAGGGGGCGCACTGAAGCTTTCTTT	CASSIRGRTEAFF
NA	TRBV9	TRBJ1-2	NA	TGTGCCAGCAGCGGAGGGGGAGACTCGAGAGGCTATGGCTACACCTTC	CASSGGGDSRGYGYTF
few	TRBV5-6	TRBJ2-5	NA	TGTGCCAGCAGCTTGGAGTGGTTTACCGGGGGTGAGACCCAGTACTTC	CASSLEWFTGGETQYF
NA	TRBV18	TRBJ1-1	NA	TGTGCCAGCTCACTCCAGGGTTCCACTGAAGCTTTCTTT	CASSLQGSTEAFF
NA	TRBV7-9	TRBJ2-2	TRBD1	TGTGCCAGCAGCCATTACAGGGGGTACACCGGGGAGCTGTTTTTT	CASSHYRGYTGELFF
once	TRBV29-1	TRBJ1-1	TRBD1	TGCAGCGTTGAAGGGGAACAACAGGGGGCATACACTGAAGCTTTCTTT	CSVEGEQQGAYTEAFF
NA	TRBV9	TRBJ2-7	TRBD1	TGTGCCAGCAGCCCCACAGGGGATGGAGTCGAGCAGTACTTC	CASSPTGDGVEQYF
once	TRBV18	TRBJ1-3	NA	TGTGCCAGCTCATCAATTCAGGGCTCTGGAAACACCATATATTTT	CASSSIQGSGNTIYF
NA	TRBV19	TRBJ2-1	TRBD1	TGTGCCAGTAGGAGGCCCGGGACAGTCTACAATGAGCAGTTCTTC	CASRRPGTVYNEQFF
NA	TRBV4-1	TRBJ2-5	NA	TGCGCCAGCAGCCAAGTTGTTCTTCAAGAGACCCAGTACTTC	CASSQVVLQETQYF
NA	TRBV7-9	TRBJ2-3	NA	TGTGCCAGCAGCTTAAGTCCGGGGTACACAGATACGCAGTATTTT	CASSLSPGYTDTQYF
NA	TRBV7-9	TRBJ2-2	TRBD1	TGTGCCAGCAGCTCCCACGACAGGGACGGGGAGCTGTTTTTT	CASSSHDRDGELFF
once	TRBV5-1	TRBJ2-2	NA	TGCGCCAGCAGCTTGTACAGGGTCGGGGCCGGGGAGCTGTTTTTT	CASSLYRVGAGELFF
NA	TRBV5-1	TRBJ1-4	TRBD1	TGCGCCAGCAGCTTGGGGGACAGGGACAAACTGTTTTTT	CASSLGDRDKLFF
NA	TRBV6-5	TRBJ2-4	NA	TGTGCCAGCAACGCTCCAGGGGTGAACATTCAGTACTTC	CASNAPGVNIQYF
few	TRBV25-1	TRBJ1-3	NA	TGTGCCAGCAGTGATGCAGGGGTTGAAAACACCATATATTTT	CASSDAGVENTIYF
NA	TRBV14	TRBJ1-1	NA	TGTGCCAGCAGCCAAGTGGCAGGGGCAGGCACTGAAGCTTTCTTT	CASSQVAGAGTEAFF
NA	TRBV11-3	TRBJ2-3	TRBD1	TGTGCCAGCAGCCCCACAGGGGATGGTACAGATACGCAGTATTTT	CASSPTGDGTDTQYF
NA	TRBV7-9	TRBJ1-3	NA	TGTGCCAGCAGCCTGGGGCCTGGGGATGGAAACACCATATATTTT	CASSLGPGDGNTIYF
NA	TRBV10-3	TRBJ1-1	TRBD1	TGTGCCATCAGTGAGTCAGGGGGCCGAGGCACTGAAGCTTTCTTT	CAISESGGRGTEAFF
few	TRBV25-1	TRBJ1-4	NA	TGTGCCAGCAGTGCTTCCCGACAGGCCGGAAATGAAAAACTGTTTTTT	CASSASRQAGNEKLFF
many	TRBV7-9	TRBJ1-2	NA	TGTGCCAGCAGCTTAGAAGTTAGAACCACTAACTATGGCTACACCTTC	CASSLEVRTTNYGYTF
NA	TRBV18	TRBJ2-7	NA	TGTGCCAGCTCACCACCGTATTTTCAGGGGCACGAGCAGTACTTC	CASSPPYFQGHEQYF
NA	TRBV30	TRBJ1-1	NA	TGTGCCTGGAGTGTATCCCAGAACACTGAAGCTTTCTTT	CAWSVSQNTEAFF
NA	TRBV18	TRBJ1-5	TRBD1	TGTGCCAGCTCACCACGGGACAGCCAGGCGATGGAGCCCCAGCATTTT	CASSPRDSQAMEPQHF
once	TRBV6-2/TRBV6-3	TRBJ1-2	NA	TGTGCCAGCAGTTACTCGACAGGAGGCACCTATGGCTACACCTTC	CASSYSTGGTYGYTF
NA	TRBV3-1/TRBV3-2	TRBJ2-5	NA	TGTGCCAGCAGCCAATATGAGTGGGAGACCCAGTACTTC	CASSQYEWETQYF
NA	TRBV6-5	TRBJ1-2	NA	TGTGCCAGCAGTTACTCGATGTCAGGGTCCCATGGCTACACCTTC	CASSYSMSGSHGYTF
NA	TRBV4-2	TRBJ2-1	TRBD2	TGTGCCAGCAGCCAAGATAGGGGACTAGCGAATGAGCAGTTCTTC	CASSQDRGLANEQFF
NA	TRBV4-1	TRBJ1-1	NA	TGCGCCAGCAGCCGCCCCGACAGTAACACTGAAGCTTTCTTT	CASSRPDSNTEAFF
NA	TRBV7-6	TRBJ1-1	TRBD1	TGTGCCAGCAGCTCCCCGGGGGTACAGGGGCCCACTGAAGCTTTCTTT	CASSSPGVQGPTEAFF
NA	TRBV5-5	TRBJ1-4	TRBD1	TGTGCCAGCAGCTTACAACAGGGGGCAGGAGAAAAACTGTTTTTT	CASSLQQGAGEKLFF
NA	TRBV10-1	TRBJ2-3	NA	TGCGCCAGCAGTGCGGGACACGGAACAGATACGCAGTATTTT	CASSAGHGTDTQYF
NA	TRBV4-1	TRBJ1-5	TRBD1	TGCGCCAGCAGCCGGGGGACAGCCCGAGCCCAGCATTTT	CASSRGTARAQHF
NA	TRBV6-4	TRBJ2-3	NA	TGTGCCAGCAGTGACTCGGTCAAAGAGGATACGCAGTATTTT	CASSDSVKEDTQYF
once	TRBV11-2	TRBJ1-3	TRBD1	TGTGCCAGCAGCGCCAGACAGGGCCGGAACACCATATATTTT	CASSARQGRNTIYF
NA	TRBV5-4	TRBJ2-3	NA	TGTGCCAGCAGCTCGAAGACCCGAAGGAGGACAGATACGCAGTATTTT	CASSSKTRRRTDTQYF
NA	TRBV6-5	TRBJ1-5	NA	TGTGCCAGCAGCTCCCCGGGGAGGCAGCATCAGCCCCAGCATTTT	CASSSPGRQHQPQHF
NA	TRBV6-5	TRBJ1-3	NA	TGTGCCAGCAGTTACTCAGACAGGTTGCCTGGAAACACCATATATTTT	CASSYSDRLPGNTIYF
NA	TRBV18	TRBJ1-1	NA	TGTGCCAGCTCCCCTAGGAGGGTGGCTTTAAACACTGAAGCTTTCTTT	CASSPRRVALNTEAFF
NA	TRBV7-8	TRBJ1-5	NA	TGTGCCAGCAGCTCCCTTGGCAGGGTGGGTAGCAATCAGCCCCAGCATTTT	CASSSLGRVGSNQPQHF
NA	TRBV19	TRBJ1-2	TRBD1	TGTGCCAGTAGTCAGTGGAGACAGGGGCTTTATGGCTACACCTTC	CASSQWRQGLYGYTF
NA	TRBV19	TRBJ1-1	NA	TGTGCCAGTAGTAAACAGGGGAACACTGAAGCTTTCTTT	CASSKQGNTEAFF